The source of this T cell receptor beta chain is a study of low-dose radiotherapy and immunotherapy resistance in tumors. Study summary: Each patient was administered nivolumab intravenously at 240 mg, which was a flat dose, every two weeks, along with intravenous ipilimumab at 1 mg/kg every six weeks. The study gave patients oral aspirin 300 mg daily for four cycles from cycle 1 day 1.

This clonotype has only a few counts. V was shortened by 6 bases and J by 8 bases, with 19 bases between the two germline ends. Germline CDR1 KGHDR, CDR2 SFDVKD. The CDR3 has 15 amino acids. Alpha and beta chains were covered, as first-strand cDNA relied on TRAV- and TRBV-specific primers. TCRs were put through approximately 21 PCR cycles of amplification with Phusion. A constant-region primer and the V-primer adapter served as the primer pair. In TCRdb, the reads were re-called with MiXCR into one record per CDR3 protein. Of over 7,000 distinct CDR3 sequences in the sample, around 70% were seen once. Low-dose radiotherapy, low-dose cyclophosphamide, aspirin, ipilimumab and nivolumab were all given to the donors. Those who qualified had advanced solid tumors (lacking tumor-infiltrating lymphocytes).

This clonotype was obtained from a human donor with advanced metastatic prostate, ovarian, gallbladder or colorectal cancer (not recorded which). This table probably holds off-target reads from a library built for another chain. The chain employs TRBV24-1 and TRBJ2-1; a weak D match, TRBD2 (6 bases). As DNA, the CDR3 is TGTGCCACCAGTAAACCGGGAGAAGATATTTATGAGCAGTTCTTC. Its protein product is CATSKPGEDIYEQFF.